Presented here are 24 T cell receptor beta chains from one specimen sequenced in a study of blood T cell repertoires in COVID-19. Profiled with immunoSEQ multiplex PCR; TCRdb holds only in-frame clones, not every one. The sample comprises approximately 240,000 clones, about 80% of which are singletons, and 4.5% to 6% rests with the top ten. The sample consisted of peripheral blood. All receptors come from a woman of 80 years or more with active or convalescent COVID-19.

This clone was observed once. The gene calls are TRBV24-1 and TRBJ1-5; 7 bases agree with TRBD1. The junction had 6 bases not matched to a gene; V was cut back by 4 bases and J by 7 bases. This CDR3 contains 14 residues. Germline V lookup: CDR1 KGHDR, CDR2 SFDVKD. This CDR3 reads CATSDNPGGQPQHF. The CDR3, as DNA: TGTGCCACCAGTGACAACCCAGGGGGACAGCCCCAGCATTTT.

This clone occurred a few times. The chain links TRBV7-2 to TRBJ1-2; tentatively, D is TRBD1 (6 bases). From germline, CDR1 is SGHTA and CDR2 FQGNSA. The CDR3 is made up of 14 amino acids. V lost 6 bases, J lost 7 bases, and 18 bases lay in between. CDR3 in amino acids: CASSPRQASVGYTF. The CDR3 region has the DNA TGTGCCAGCAGTCCTAGACAGGCGAGTGTTGGCTACACCTTC.

CDR3 sequence: CASSSKQGYYGYTF. In nucleotides, the CDR3 is TGTGCCAGCAGCTCGAAACAGGGATACTATGGCTACACCTTC. V is TRBV6-5 and J is TRBJ1-2; D may be TRBD1 (6 bases). The CDR3 loop spans 14 amino acids. CDR1 and CDR2 (germline): MNHEY, SVGAGI. The V and J ends lost 6 bases and 3 bases respectively, with 14 bases between them.

The chain combines TRBV5-1 with TRBJ2-2; 7 bases fit TRBD1. The CDR3 contains 16 residues. Germline values: CDR1 SGHRS, CDR2 YFSETQ. Trimming removed 0 bases from V and 0 bases from J; junction bases left unmatched: 2. CDR3: CASSLGGTANTGELFF. The CDR3 nucleotides read TGCGCCAGCAGCTTGGGAGGGACAGCGAACACCGGGGAGCTGTTTTTT.

The chain is built from TRBV7-8 and TRBJ2-5; TRBD2 matches 7 bases. The germline gives CDR1 SGHVS, CDR2 FQNEAQ. V lost 1 base to trimming and J lost 1 base; unmatched junction nucleotides: 6. The CDR3 is made up of 16 amino acids. The CDR3 reads CASSLGASGGQETQYF. The CDR3 DNA sequence: TGTGCCAGCAGCTTAGGGGCTAGCGGAGGCCAAGAGACCCAGTACTTC.

J is TRBJ1-2 and V is TRBV5-6, with 9 bases that match TRBD1. Germline V gene data show CDR1 as SGHDT and CDR2 as YYEEEE. Losses at the gene ends were 0 bases for V and 4 bases for J; bases not matched to a gene: 13. The CDR3 runs 18 residues. Here the CDR3 DNA reads TGTGCCAGCAGCTTGGTGGGGACCGGGACAGGGACATTCTATGGCTACACCTTC. Its translation: CASSLVGTGTGTFYGYTF.

This chain connects TRBV6-5 to TRBJ2-5; D is perhaps TRBD2 (5 bases). Germline lookup yields CDR1 MNHEY and CDR2 SVGAGI. The CDR3 runs to 14 residues. V was pared by 6 bases and J by 1 base, with 12 bases between. In DNA, the CDR3 is TGTGCCAGCAGGTTAAGGACTTTCCAAGAGACCCAGTACTTC. Translated: CASRLRTFQETQYF.

This clone was observed a handful of times. The chain is built from TRBV5-1 and TRBJ2-1; 8 positions agree with TRBD1. This CDR3 has 18 amino acids. After removal of 5 bases from V and 8 bases from J, the junction contained 21 bases not matched to a gene. The germline CDR1 and CDR2 sequences are SGHRS and YFSETQ. The CDR3 region is CASSPPGQASVGVDEQFF. DNA for the CDR3: TGCGCCAGCAGTCCCCCGGGACAGGCTTCTGTTGGGGTCGATGAGCAGTTCTTC.

This chain uses TRBV4-2 with TRBJ1-1; tentative D call: TRBD1 (5 bases). This CDR3 is built from 16 residues. Germline values: CDR1 LGHNA, CDR2 YNFKEQ. The V end was cut by 0 bases, the J end by 0 bases, with 11 bases between. The CDR3 DNA sequence: TGTGCCAGCAGCCAAGAAGTGCGACAGATGAACACTGAAGCTTTCTTT. Its protein is CASSQEVRQMNTEAFF.

This sequence joins TRBV18 and TRBJ2-7, with D possibly TRBD2 on 6 matching bases. Deletions cut 0 bases from V and 9 bases from J, with 12 bases between. The CDR3 extends over 13 amino acids. CDR1 and CDR2 (germline): KGHSH, LQKENI. In DNA form, the CDR3 reads TGTGCCAGCTCACCACCGAGCGGGTCGGTGCAGTACTTC. Protein: CASSPPSGSVQYF.

The gene calls are TRBV7-9 and TRBJ1-2, with 9 bases lining up with TRBD1. The CDR3 length is 14 residues. The V gene's germline CDR1 is SEHNR and CDR2 FQNEAQ (reference sequence). V trimming: 4 bases; J trimming: 6 bases; junction bases outside the gene matches: 6. The CDR3 loop is CASSSTGTGNGYTF. CDR3 coding DNA: TGTGCCAGCAGCTCAACAGGGACAGGGAATGGCTACACCTTC.

This clone appeared a few times. The chain combines TRBV19 with TRBJ2-1, with 9 bases that match TRBD2. The length of the CDR3 is 14 residues. The V gene's germline CDR1 is LNHDA and CDR2 SQIVND (reference sequence). J was trimmed by 6 bases and V by 7 bases; bases with no gene match: 7. The CDR3 loop reads CASNARGGSNEQFF. CDR3 nucleotide sequence: TGTGCCAGTAACGCGCGGGGGGGCTCCAATGAGCAGTTCTTC.

This clone was recorded only once. The rearrangement joins TRBV5-1 to TRBJ2-5; 10 positions match TRBD2. Germline lookup yields CDR1 SGHRS and CDR2 YFSETQ. V dropped 2 bases and J dropped 3; count of bases not matched to a gene: 1. This CDR3 is built from 14 residues. This CDR3 reads CASSFGTSEETQYF. In nucleotides, the CDR3 is TGCGCCAGCAGCTTCGGGACTAGCGAAGAGACCCAGTACTTC.

This clone was seen more than once but under ten times. The chain combines TRBV7-9 with TRBJ2-2, with unresolved D. This CDR3 is built from 14 residues. The germline V gene has CDR1 SEHNR and CDR2 FQNEAQ (reference sequence). Between the trimmed V and J ends, which lost 3 bases and 4 bases, there was a span of 9 bases. This CDR3 reads CASSLSQITGELFF. Here the CDR3 DNA reads TGTGCCAGCAGCTTGTCCCAAATCACCGGGGAGCTGTTTTTT.

This rearrangement joins TRBV7-9 to TRBJ1-2, with TRBD1 matching 8 bases. V lost 4 bases to trimming and J lost 7 bases; unmatched junction nucleotides: 11. The V gene's germline CDR1 is SEHNR and CDR2 FQNEAQ (reference sequence). CDR3 length equals 15 residues. CDR3 coding DNA: TGTGCCAGCAGCTCAAAGACAGGGGAAGTAAGTGGCTACACCTTC. Translated, it gives CASSSKTGEVSGYTF.

This clone was seen only a few times. The chain links TRBV3-1 (or the pseudogene TRBV3-2) to TRBJ2-5; a weak D match, TRBD2 (6 bases). Trimming pared 0 bases from V and 9 bases from J, leaving 8 bases between. The CDR3 is made up of 12 amino acids. Germline V gene lookup returns CDR1 LGHDT and CDR2 YNNKEL (reference sequence). Here the CDR3 reads CASSQDWGAQYF. DNA of the CDR3: TGTGCCAGCAGCCAAGACTGGGGGGCCCAGTACTTC.

This chain joins TRBV19 and TRBJ2-2; 7 bases fit TRBD1. Trimming took 3 bases from V and 6 from J; bases not matched to a gene: 10. The CDR3 has 16 amino acids. The germline CDR1 and CDR2 sequences are LNHDA and SQIVND (reference sequence). CDR3 DNA sequence: TGTGCCAGTAGTATTCCCCGCGACAGGGCGGCCGGGGAGCTGTTTTTT. This translates into CASSIPRDRAAGELFF.

The J gene is TRBJ2-7, the V gene TRBV27; 8 positions agree with TRBD1. Per germline, CDR1 MNHEY and CDR2 SMNVEV (reference sequence). With 6 bases clipped from V and 1 base from J, the junction kept 14 bases outside the gene matches. The CDR3 consists of 17 residues. The CDR3 bases are TGTGCCAGCAGCTCCACTCCTCGGACAGGGAGGTCCTACGAGCAGTACTTC. Amino acids: CASSSTPRTGRSYEQYF.

The V and J genes are TRBV28 and TRBJ1-6, with TRBD1 matching 7 bases. The junction had 8 bases not matched to a gene; V was cut back by 5 bases and J by 7 bases. The germline V gene has CDR1 MDHEN and CDR2 SYDVKM. This CDR3 has 15 residues. The CDR3 DNA reads TGTGCCAGCAGTACAGATTACAGGGGCAATTCACCCCTCCACTTT. Its translation is CASSTDYRGNSPLHF.

V and J are TRBV3-1 (or the pseudogene TRBV3-2) and TRBJ2-1; D is uncertain. V lost 4 bases, J lost 4 bases, and 11 bases lay in between. Germline V lookup: CDR1 LGHDT, CDR2 YNNKEL (reference sequence). This CDR3 contains 14 residues. The CDR3 is CASSLNGGYNEQFF. Written as DNA, the CDR3 is TGTGCCAGCAGCCTTAACGGCGGTTACAATGAGCAGTTCTTC.

The DNA of the CDR3 is TGTGCCAGCAGCCCCGGGACAGGGGGCACGATAACGGGCAATCAGCCCCAGCATTTT. Translation: CASSPGTGGTITGNQPQHF. The chain links TRBV2 to TRBJ1-5; 12 nucleotides agree with TRBD1. CDR3 length: 19 amino acids. CDR1 is SNHLY and CDR2 is FYNNEI in the germline V gene. Trimming took 6 bases from V and 2 from J; bases not matched to a gene: 14.

In DNA form, the CDR3 reads TGTGCCAGCAGCCTGGGACAGGGAGGTGGCTACACCTTC. Residues: CASSLGQGGGYTF. This chain uses TRBV6-2 or TRBV6-3 with TRBJ1-2, with 9 bases identical to TRBD1. Germline CDR1 reads MNHEY; CDR2 reads SVGEGT. CDR3 length: 13 amino acids. The V gene end was trimmed by 6 bases and the J gene end by 7 bases; junction bases not matched to a gene: 6.

The DNA for the CDR3 is TGTGCCAGCAGCGTAGGGCAAACATACGATGGCTACACCTTC. Encoded protein: CASSVGQTYDGYTF. This chain joins TRBV9 and TRBJ1-2; D gene unclear. The length of the CDR3 is 14 residues. Trimming stripped 0 bases from V and 6 bases from J, with 12 bases between. From germline, CDR1 is SGDLS and CDR2 YYNGEE.

The gene calls are TRBV14 and TRBJ2-7, with unresolved D. The V and J ends lost 0 bases and 2 bases respectively, with 11 bases between them. The CDR3 is made up of 15 amino acids. Germline loops: CDR1 SGHDN, CDR2 FVKESK. CDR3 DNA sequence: TGTGCCAGCAGCCAAGATCGGGTTACGACCTACGAGCAGTACTTC. This codes for CASSQDRVTTYEQYF. Combining the CDR3 with reference TRBV14 and TRBJ2-7 gives the whole variable domain EAGVTQFPSHSVIEKGQTVTLRCDPISGHDNLYWYRRVMGKEIKFLLHFVKESKQDESGMPNNRFLAERTGGTYSTLKVQPAELEDSGVYFCASSQDRVTTYEQYFGPGTRLTVT.